This T cell receptor beta chain appears in the sequencing data of a study of T cells in tumors and immune-related adverse events. The length of the CDR3 is 15 residues. Trimming removed 0 bases at V and 5 bases at J, with 13 bases between. The germline V gene has CDR1 LNHDA and CDR2 SQIVND (reference sequence). The data were produced by immunoSEQ multiplex PCR, yet TCRdb's version contains in-frame clones alone and is incomplete. The table lists about 11,000 clones, 85% to 95% of them singletons. The sequence derives from a female donor with metastatic renal cell carcinoma. The J gene is TRBJ1-1, the V gene TRBV19, with D maybe TRBD1 (5 bases). The input for sequencing was lymph node tissue, taken from a patient treated with anti-PD-1 therapy. The CDR3 DNA sequence: TGTGCCAGTAGTATAGATCCCGGGGGGGGAACTGAAGCTTTCTTT. Its translation: CASSIDPGGGTEAFF.